The 27 T cell receptor beta chains listed next were all sequenced from one sample in a study of T-cell reconstitution after alpha-beta-depleted transplantation in children. Researchers prepared the TCRbeta library using unique molecular identifiers, the study reports. Each CDR3 protein gets one entry after TCRdb re-called the PCR reads with MiXCR. The sample has some 550,000 distinct CDR3 sequences; around 23% are singletons. This sample comprised PBMCs, mostly from graft donor cells, obtained 360 days after TCRalphabeta/CD19-depleted stem cell transplant. These receptors were collected from a boy in the first two years of life who had a stem cell transplant for acute myeloid leukemia, so the T cells may come from the graft donor.

V usage is TRBV21-1 and J usage is TRBJ2-1; TRBD1 was called by the table and not checked on the DNA. TRBV21-1 is a known pseudogene. This CDR3 comprises 18 residues. The CDR3 sequence is CASSQNRTGYDSYNEQFF. In DNA form, the CDR3 reads TGTGCCAGCAGCCAAAATCGGACAGGATATGACTCCTACAATGAGCAGTTCTTC.

The chain couples TRBV5-6 to TRBJ2-1, with no clear D. Trimming stripped 0 bases from V and 0 bases from J, with 7 bases between. This CDR3 has 15 residues. Looked up from germline, CDR1 is SGHDT and CDR2 is YYEEEE. The CDR3 DNA is TGTGCCAGCAGCTTGGGGACCCACTCCTACAATGAGCAGTTCTTC. Residues: CASSLGTHSYNEQFF.

The sample holds many counts of this clonotype. The chain joins TRBV29-1 to TRBJ2-3, with 11 bases that match TRBD2. V trimming: 6 bases; J trimming: 4 bases; junction bases outside the gene matches: 6. The germline V gene has CDR1 SQVTM and CDR2 ANQGSEA. This CDR3 has 14 residues. CDR3 coding DNA: TGCAGCGTACGTATAGCGGGGGGGCCAGATACGCAGTATTTT. Translation gives CSVRIAGGPDTQYF.

Only a few counts were recorded for this clonotype. J is TRBJ2-1 and V is TRBV25-1; D ambiguous. CDR3 length equals 14 residues. Germline CDR1 reads MGHDK; CDR2 reads SYGVNS. V lost 1 base and J lost 2, with 6 bases in between. This chain's CDR3 is CASSELRPYNEQFF. In nucleotides, the CDR3 is TGTGCCAGCAGTGAATTGCGGCCCTACAATGAGCAGTTCTTC.

This clonotype showed up many times. The V and J genes are TRBV10-3 and TRBJ2-7, with 7 positions matching TRBD1. The ends lost 3 bases at V and 4 bases at J; junction bases unmatched: 0. CDR3 length equals 12 residues. From germline, CDR1 is ENHRY and CDR2 SYGVKD. The CDR3, as DNA: TGTGCCATCAGTGACAGGGGGTACGAGCAGTACGTC. This sequence encodes CAISDRGYEQYV.

This clonotype was seen at least ten times. The CDR3 DNA sequence: TGTGCCAGCAGCCCATACACGGCAGAAGAAAACACAGATACGCAGTATTTT. It encodes CASSPYTAEENTDTQYF. The J gene is TRBJ2-3, the V gene TRBV7-2; no clear D gene. Germline CDR1 SGHTA, CDR2 FQGNSA. The ends were cut back, 5 bases at V and 2 bases at J, with 20 bases in the middle. This CDR3 is 17 amino acids long.

The chain uses TRBV4-3 and TRBJ2-3; 8 bases line up with TRBD2. Trimming cost V 3 bases and J 2 bases; bases outside gene matches: 7. This CDR3 is 16 amino acids long. Germline-derived CDR1 and CDR2 are LGHNA and YSLEER. CDR3 region: CASSQRIAGSTDTQYF. The CDR3 region has the DNA TGCGCCAGCAGCCAGAGAATAGCGGGGTCCACAGATACGCAGTATTTT.

The genes are TRBV6-1 and TRBJ2-3; 12 nucleotides line up with TRBD2. Per the germline V gene, CDR1 is MNHNS and CDR2 is SASEGT. The trim removed 1 base at V and 0 bases at J, leaving 11 bases unmatched. The CDR3 is 20 amino acids. In nucleotides, the CDR3 is TGTGCCAGCAGTGAAGGACCTACTAGCGGGGGGTATCGAAGCACAGATACGCAGTATTTT. It is translated as CASSEGPTSGGYRSTDTQYF.

V and J are TRBV29-1 and TRBJ1-6; D is unresolved. CDR3 length: 13 amino acids. Germline CDR1 SQVTM, CDR2 ANQGSEA. V lost 8 bases and J lost 7, with 15 bases in between. The CDR3 region is CSSCPVTNSPLHF. The CDR3 DNA reads as TGCAGCTCGTGCCCCGTAACCAATTCACCCCTCCACTTT.

The sample holds many counts of this clonotype. The chain recombines TRBV7-2 with TRBJ2-5; a weak D match, TRBD2 (6 bases). Trimming shortened V by 1 base and J by 3 bases, and 15 bases separated the two germline ends. CDR1 and CDR2 from the germline V gene are SGHTA and FQGNSA. The CDR3 length is 16 residues. CDR3 sequence: CASSLGGIAEKETQYF. In DNA form, the CDR3 reads TGTGCCAGCAGCTTAGGAGGGATAGCGGAAAAAGAGACCCAGTACTTC.

The CDR3 sequence: CASSGRTKNTEAFF. As DNA, the CDR3 is TGCGCCAGCAGCGGCAGAACGAAGAACACTGAAGCTTTCTTT. V and J are TRBV5-1 and TRBJ1-1; D is uncertain. CDR1 is SGHRS and CDR2 is YFSETQ in the germline V gene. V lost 4 bases, J lost 1 base, and 11 bases lay in between. CDR3 length equals 14 residues.

This clonotype was detected a few times. The V gene is TRBV5-1, the J gene TRBJ2-5; perhaps TRBD2 as D (5 bases). V was pared by 0 bases and J by 0 bases, with 6 bases between. The CDR3 is made up of 14 amino acids. The germline V gene has CDR1 SGHRS and CDR2 YFSETQ. The CDR3 bases are TGCGCCAGCAGCTTGGAGGACTACCAAGAGACCCAGTACTTC. Encoded protein: CASSLEDYQETQYF. Looking up the rest from reference TRBV5-1 and TRBJ2-5 gives the full variable domain: KAGVTQTPRYLIKTRGQQVTLSCSPISGHRSVSWYQQTPGQGLQFLFEYFSETQRNKGNFPGRFSGRQFSNSRSEMNVSTLELGDSALYLCASSLEDYQETQYFGPGTRLLVL.

The chain has TRBV20-1 and TRBJ2-7; D is perhaps TRBD1 (5 bases). Germline V gene lookup returns CDR1 DFQATT and CDR2 SNEGSKA (reference sequence). The CDR3 runs to 15 residues. The V and J ends lost 6 bases and 0 bases respectively, with 18 bases between them. CDR3 amino acids: CSAPFRRQSSYEQYF. In DNA, the CDR3 is TGCAGTGCCCCCTTTCGTAGACAGAGCTCCTACGAGCAGTACTTC.

The chain uses TRBV13 and TRBJ2-7; D might be TRBD1 (6 bases). The CDR3 has 15 residues. Germline CDR1 PRHDT, CDR2 FYEKMQ (reference sequence). The V gene lost 4 bases and the J gene lost 4 bases, with 17 bases spanning the gap. CDR3 sequence: CASSSHSEGDYEQYF. In DNA form, the CDR3 reads TGTGCCAGCAGCTCGCACTCTGAGGGGGATTACGAGCAGTACTTC.

This clonotype appeared a few times. V usage is TRBV9 and J usage is TRBJ2-1, with 11 bases matching TRBD2. The CDR3 has 16 amino acids. The junction had 7 bases not matched to a gene; V was cut back by 4 bases and J by 4 bases. From germline, CDR1 is SGDLS and CDR2 YYNGEE. CDR3 nucleotide sequence: TGTGCCAGCAGCAGGCCACTAGCGGGAGCTTACAATGAGCAGTTCTTC. It codes for CASSRPLAGAYNEQFF.

This clonotype was seen many times. V gene TRBV29-1 combines with J gene TRBJ1-1; D is uncertain. In germline, CDR1 is SQVTM, CDR2 ANQGSEA. V was cut by 2 bases and J by 1 base, with 11 bases left in between. This CDR3 is 14 amino acids long. CDR3 sequence (DNA): TGCAGCGTTGAATTGATGCACTGGAACACTGAAGCTTTCTTT. It encodes CSVELMHWNTEAFF. Full variable domain (rest looked up from reference TRBV29-1 and TRBJ1-1): SAVISQKPSRDICQRGTSLTIQCQVDSQVTMMFWYRQQPGQSLTLIATANQGSEATYESGFVIDKFPISRPNLTFSTLTVSNMSPEDSSIYLCSVELMHWNTEAFFGQGTRLTVV.

This clonotype was observed a few times. This chain links TRBV25-1 with TRBJ2-1; D perhaps matches TRBD1 (6 bases). V was clipped by 1 base and J by 4 bases, with 17 bases between them. The CDR3 spans 17 residues. Germline CDR1 MGHDK, CDR2 SYGVNS. The chain's CDR3 is CASSESRSQGIYNEQFF. CDR3 DNA: TGTGCCAGCAGTGAATCGAGATCCCAGGGGATTTACAATGAGCAGTTCTTC.

V gene TRBV4-3 combines with J gene TRBJ1-3, with D tentatively TRBD1 (6 bases). The germline V and J ends were trimmed by 3 bases and 0 bases, with 15 bases remaining between them. The germline CDR1 and CDR2 sequences are LGHNA and YSLEER. The CDR3 runs to 17 residues. This CDR3 is CASSQGAAGNSGNTIYF. CDR3 nucleotides: TGCGCCAGCAGCCAGGGGGCGGCCGGGAACTCTGGAAACACCATATATTTT.

This clonotype showed up many times. V is TRBV5-5 and J is TRBJ1-4; tentatively, D is TRBD1 (6 bases). Germline CDR1 SGHKS, CDR2 YYEKEE (reference sequence). The CDR3 extends over 13 amino acids. Trimming pared 3 bases from V and 11 bases from J, leaving 14 bases between. The CDR3 region is CASSSGTKGKLFF. The CDR3 coding sequence is TGTGCCAGCAGCTCCGGGACAAAAGGCAAACTGTTTTTT.

This rearrangement joins TRBV4-2 to TRBJ1-1, with D perhaps TRBD1 (5 bases). The germline V gene encodes CDR1 LGHNA and CDR2 YNFKEQ. The CDR3 covers 12 residues. The V gene lost 4 bases and the J gene lost 7 bases, with 10 bases spanning the gap. CDR3 nucleotide sequence: TGTGCCAGCAGCCCGGGGGACGGTGAAGCTTTCTTT. Translation gives CASSPGDGEAFF.

In nucleotides, the CDR3 is TGTGCCAGCAGAGTAGCCGCGGGGGGGGGTGAGCAGTTCTTC. Translation: CASRVAAGGGEQFF. The chain joins TRBV12-3 or TRBV12-4 to TRBJ2-1, with TRBD2 matching over 9 bases. With V trimmed by 6 bases and J by 9 bases, 9 bases remained unmatched. The length of the CDR3 is 14 residues.

This clonotype was detected ten times or more. The chain joins TRBV4-3 to TRBJ2-3; 7 positions agree with TRBD1. V was pared by 0 bases and J by 5 bases, with 5 bases of the junction left unmatched. The germline V gene has CDR1 LGHNA and CDR2 YSLEER. The CDR3 runs to 15 residues. The CDR3 sequence is CASSQEARDRDTQYF. The CDR3 DNA is TGCGCCAGCAGCCAAGAAGCTCGGGACAGAGATACGCAGTATTTT.

This clonotype has a handful of counts. The chain employs TRBV7-2 and TRBJ2-5; TRBD1 matches 8 bases. This CDR3 spans 15 amino acids. V lost 3 bases, J lost 1 base, and 4 bases stayed unmatched. From germline, CDR1 is SGHTA and CDR2 FQGNSA. CDR3 loop: CASSFLRGPQETQYF. The CDR3 region has the DNA TGTGCCAGCAGCTTCCTCAGGGGGCCCCAAGAGACCCAGTACTTC.

The genes are TRBV20-1 and TRBJ2-3; 9 positions agree with TRBD2. Germline V gene lookup returns CDR1 DFQATT and CDR2 SNEGSKA (reference sequence). J was trimmed by 1 base and V by 0 bases; bases with no gene match: 5. The CDR3 extends over 16 amino acids. Written as DNA, the CDR3 is TGCAGTGCTAGAGATGTGGCTAGCGGGGGCACAGATACGCAGTATTTT. Amino acid sequence: CSARDVASGGTDTQYF.

The chain combines TRBV11-1 with TRBJ2-1; 10 bases align to TRBD1. The length of the CDR3 is 18 residues. Trimming cost V 3 bases and J 7 bases; bases outside gene matches: 15. Germline V gene sequence: CDR1 SGHAT, CDR2 FQDESV (reference sequence). CDR3 loop: CASSFFVAGQGSGNEQFF. The CDR3 bases are TGTGCCAGCAGCTTTTTCGTCGCGGGACAGGGGTCGGGAAATGAGCAGTTCTTC. Full variable domain (outside the CDR3, taken from reference TRBV11-1 and TRBJ2-1): EAEVAQSPRYKITEKSQAVAFWCDPISGHATLYWYRQILGQGPELLVQFQDESVVDDSQLPKDRFSAERLKGVDSTLKIQPAELGDSAMYLCASSFFVAGQGSGNEQFFGPGTRLTVL.

In this sample, this clonotype turned up a few times. The gene calls are TRBV20-1 and TRBJ2-3; D call uncertain. With 0 bases removed from V and 3 bases from J, the gap between germline ends came to 10 bases. This CDR3 has 14 residues. Germline V CDR1 and CDR2: DFQATT, SNEGSKA (reference sequence). The CDR3 nucleotides read TGCAGTGCTAGAGATTATGGACGGACAGATACGCAGTATTTT. It encodes CSARDYGRTDTQYF.

The chain employs TRBV9 and TRBJ2-1; 8 bases are shared with TRBD2. Trimming took 4 bases from V and 4 from J; bases not matched to a gene: 10. The CDR3 has 16 residues. Germline V gene data show CDR1 as SGDLS and CDR2 as YYNGEE. The CDR3 spells CASSPRGGGLYNEQFF. CDR3 bases: TGTGCCAGCAGCCCCCGGGGCGGGGGGCTTTACAATGAGCAGTTCTTC.